This TCR beta chain emerged from a study of T cell repertoires in cytomegalovirus infection. For the study at large: Matching HLA type and CMV infection were both indicated by public TCR beta signatures. General study findings and limits: Clonotypes of TCR beta that were HLA-C-restricted and CMV-specific dominated the ex vivo response. Based on cumulative public TCR beta family frequency, carriers of CMV plus the relevant HLA were identified.

Worth noting for this clonotype: Its antigen is unknown.

The ends were cut back, 4 bases at V and 6 bases at J, with 5 bases in the middle. In germline, CDR1 is SGHKS, CDR2 YYEKEE (reference sequence). This CDR3 contains 11 residues. TCRdb used MiXCR to reprocess the reads, holding one entry per CDR3 protein. The sample lists a few hundred thousand distinct CDR3 sequences, roughly 15% occurring once. The V gene is TRBV5-5, the J gene TRBJ2-1; D ambiguous. Material for sequencing was PBMCs. This TCR came from a human donor in good health (CMV status not recorded). Some clones in this sample may be carry-over from other donors' samples. Written as DNA, the CDR3 is TGTGCCAGCAGCCAATTCAATGAGCAGTTCTTC. It encodes CASSQFNEQFF.